This passage covers 24 T cell receptor beta chains from one sample sequenced in a study of Graves' ophthalmopathy and Graves' hyperthyroidism (dated by TCRdb to 2017 to 2018). The reads were generated on an Illumina HiSeq 2000. For repertoire sequencing, TCR beta CDR3 regions were amplified from RNA transcripts. The first round was an RT-PCR using HTBI primers with the Qiagen OneStep RT-PCR kit, and this first round was followed by a second-round multiplex PCR, then size selection and purification. Starting from the raw public reads, TCRdb applied fastp trimming at Q25, assembled clones with MiXCR and retained in-frame beta chains. Each entry merges the rows of one CDR3 protein and shows their most common DNA and genes. The sample table shows some 350,000 distinct CDR3 sequences, and about a sixth are seen once. Together, the top ten hold roughly 2.3% of the sample. The sequencing input was peripheral blood. These receptors were taken from an adult woman with stable Graves' hyperthyroidism.

This clonotype was recorded many times. This chain connects TRBV28 to TRBJ2-7; 9 nucleotides line up with TRBD2. The CDR3 has 15 residues. Germline assignment: CDR1 MDHEN and CDR2 SYDVKM. V shed 5 bases and J 0 bases; nucleotides not matched to a gene: 5. The CDR3 spells CASSHRTSVSYEQYF. CDR3 coding DNA: TGTGCCAGCAGTCATCGGACTAGCGTCTCCTACGAGCAGTACTTC. Full variable domain (remainder filled in from reference TRBV28 and TRBJ2-7): DVKVTQSSRYLVKRTGEKVFLECVQDMDHENMFWYRQDPGLGLRLIYFSYDVKMKEKGDIPEGYSVSREKKERFSLILESASTNQTSMYLCASSHRTSVSYEQYFGPGTRLTVT.

CDR3 in amino acids: CASSRRDRGNEQFF. In DNA form, the CDR3 reads TGTGCCAGTAGTAGACGGGACAGGGGGAATGAGCAGTTCTTC. The V call is TRBV19, the J call TRBJ2-1; 11 bases fit TRBD1. This CDR3 is built from 14 residues. V was clipped by 4 bases and J by 7 bases; unmatched bases: 3. CDR1 and CDR2 from the germline V gene are LNHDA and SQIVND (reference sequence).

This clonotype was counted at least ten times. The J gene is TRBJ1-1, the V gene TRBV11-2; D may be TRBD1 (6 bases). V was pared by 3 bases and J by 4 bases, with 18 bases between. CDR1 is SGHAT, CDR2 FQNNGV, per germline. CDR3 length: 16 residues. DNA for the CDR3: TGTGCCAGCAGCTTTCGAATAACCAGGGGTCGCACTGAAGCTTTCTTT. Amino acids: CASSFRITRGRTEAFF.

This clonotype was counted at least ten times. The chain recombines TRBV28 with TRBJ1-1; TRBD1 is a possible D gene (6 bases). V was trimmed by 6 bases and J by 7 bases, leaving 21 bases between them. The germline V gene encodes CDR1 MDHEN and CDR2 SYDVKM. The CDR3 is 15 amino acids. CDR3 sequence reads: CASRGGGWAWGEAFF. CDR3 DNA sequence: TGTGCCAGCAGGGGCGGGGGCTGGGCTTGGGGTGAAGCTTTCTTT. The full variable domain, completed using reference TRBV28 and TRBJ1-1, is DVKVTQSSRYLVKRTGEKVFLECVQDMDHENMFWYRQDPGLGLRLIYFSYDVKMKEKGDIPEGYSVSREKKERFSLILESASTNQTSMYLCASRGGGWAWGEAFFGQGTRLTVV.

This clonotype was picked up many times. This may be a read error, as it is one base from a much larger clone. The chain joins TRBV20-1 to TRBJ1-1, with D possibly TRBD1 on 6 matching bases. CDR3 size: 15 residues. Per the germline V gene, CDR1 is DFQATT and CDR2 is SNEGSKA (reference sequence). The CDR3: CSTRVRRQGTTEAFF. The DNA of the CDR3 is TGCAGTACTAGAGTAAGGAGGCAGGGGACCACTGAAGCTTTCTTT.

This clonotype was recorded at least ten times. The rearrangement uses TRBV24-1 and TRBJ2-7; 10 positions agree with TRBD2. Trimming removed 2 bases from V and 0 bases from J; junction bases left unmatched: 6. The CDR3 runs 17 residues. The germline V gene has CDR1 KGHDR and CDR2 SFDVKD. CDR3 nucleotide sequence: TGTGCCACCAGTGATTCAACTAGCGGGACAGACTCCTACGAGCAGTACTTC. Protein: CATSDSTSGTDSYEQYF.

In its sample, this clonotype was seen many times. The chain joins TRBV3-1 to TRBJ1-1; D is uncertain. This CDR3 has 11 amino acids. Germline V lookup: CDR1 LGHDT, CDR2 YNNKEL (reference sequence). V lost 1 base, J lost 6 bases, and 3 bases lay in between. CDR3 residues: CASSQASEAFF. The CDR3 nucleotides read TGTGCCAGCAGCCAAGCTTCTGAAGCTTTCTTT.

The sample holds many counts of this clonotype. J is TRBJ2-7 and V is TRBV18, with 7 bases identical to TRBD2. Unmatched junction bases numbered 4, after V lost 5 bases and J lost 3 bases. Germline V gene data show CDR1 as KGHSH and CDR2 as LQKENI. The CDR3 totals 13 residues. The CDR3 spells CASSDQRGYEQYF. The CDR3 DNA reads TGTGCCAGCTCAGACCAGCGGGGCTACGAGCAGTACTTC.

The sample holds many counts of this clonotype. The V call is TRBV27, the J call TRBJ2-7; perhaps D is TRBD1 or TRBD2 (5 bases each). This CDR3 has 14 residues. Trimming took 2 bases from V and 4 from J, leaving 12 bases between them. Per the germline V gene, CDR1 is MNHEY and CDR2 is SMNVEV (reference sequence). CDR3 sequence: CASSLGGAEYEQYF. The CDR3 bases are TGTGCCAGCAGTTTAGGGGGAGCGGAGTACGAGCAGTACTTC.

This clonotype came up a few times. The chain has TRBV9 and TRBJ2-5; perhaps TRBD2 as D (6 bases). Trimming removed 4 bases at V and 2 bases at J, with 12 bases between. The germline V gene encodes CDR1 SGDLS and CDR2 YYNGEE. The CDR3 is 14 residues long. DNA of the CDR3: TGTGCCAGCAGCCAGACTAGGAGTCAAGAGACCCAGTACTTC. It codes for CASSQTRSQETQYF.

This clonotype was found many times. The chain links TRBV29-1 to TRBJ2-7, with TRBD2 matching 14 bases. The CDR3 sequence is 19 residues long. Germline CDR1 and CDR2: SQVTM and ANQGSEA. Trimming took 8 bases from V and 0 from J; bases not matched to a gene: 18. The CDR3 DNA reads TGCAGCCCCCCCTCCGCCGGGACTAGCGGGAGAAGGGGCTCCTACGAGCAGTACTTC. The encoded protein is CSPPSAGTSGRRGSYEQYF.

The table lists this clonotype with many counts. The chain is built from TRBV6-1 and TRBJ1-5; D is perhaps TRBD1 (5 bases). The CDR3 consists of 13 residues. Germline V gene sequence: CDR1 MNHNS, CDR2 SASEGT. V was pared by 7 bases and J by 9 bases, with 16 bases between. CDR3 sequence (DNA): TGTGCCAGCAACCCCCAGGGTGGACGGCCCCAGCATTTT. Amino acid sequence: CASNPQGGRPQHF.

This clonotype was observed many times. The chain couples TRBV7-2 to TRBJ2-7, with D tentatively TRBD1 (6 bases). V lost 3 bases and J lost 6, with 9 bases in between. Germline-derived CDR1 and CDR2 are SGHTA and FQGNSA. This CDR3 spans 12 amino acids. The CDR3 loop reads CASSFGQLEQYF. As DNA, the CDR3 is TGTGCCAGCAGCTTCGGACAGCTCGAGCAGTACTTC.

This clonotype has ten or more counts. The gene calls are TRBV6-2 or TRBV6-3 and TRBJ2-5; 7 bases agree with TRBD2. Germline V CDR1 and CDR2: MNHEY, SVGEGT. The CDR3 sequence is 15 residues long. The junction had 2 bases not matched to a gene; V was cut back by 0 bases and J by 1 base. For the CDR3, the DNA is TGTGCCAGCAGTTACTCTCCTAGCGGCCAAGAGACCCAGTACTTC. Protein product: CASSYSPSGQETQYF.

This clonotype was detected many times. The chain joins TRBV20-1 to TRBJ1-1; 9 bases agree with TRBD1. V lost 0 bases, J lost 6 bases, and 5 bases stayed unmatched. The CDR3 is made up of 14 amino acids. Germline V CDR1 and CDR2: DFQATT, SNEGSKA (reference sequence). CDR3: CSARDATGGAEAFF. The CDR3 nucleotides read TGCAGTGCTAGAGATGCCACAGGGGGCGCTGAAGCTTTCTTT.

This clonotype was seen repeatedly, ten times or more. Since a much larger clone is just one base distant, this may be a read error. The genes are TRBV6-9 and TRBJ2-7, with D possibly called TRBD1 or TRBD2 (5 bases each). Germline lookup yields CDR1 MNHGY and CDR2 SVAAGI. There are 13 residues in the CDR3. CDR3 sequence: CASSSPGAYGQYF. The CDR3 coding sequence is TGTGCCAGCAGTTCGCCCGGGGCCTACGGGCAGTACTTC.

This clonotype was counted at least ten times. CDR3 in DNA: TGCAGTGGACAGAAAGAGACCCAGTACTTC. Translation gives CSGQKETQYF. The V call is TRBV20-1, the J call TRBJ2-5; tentatively, D is TRBD1 (5 bases). Trimming left V 7 bases short and J 3 bases short, with 6 bases between. This CDR3 has 10 residues. Germline lookup yields CDR1 DFQATT and CDR2 SNEGSKA (reference sequence).

This chain links TRBV19 with TRBJ2-7, with 11 nucleotides matching TRBD2. V dropped 1 base and J dropped 2; count of bases not matched to a gene: 10. This CDR3 spans 18 amino acids. Germline V gene data show CDR1 as LNHDA and CDR2 as SQIVND (reference sequence). CDR3 bases: TGTGCCAGTAGTATAGGCGGGACTAGCGGAGGCGGCCCCTACGAGCAGTACTTC. This sequence encodes CASSIGGTSGGGPYEQYF. The full variable domain, with the rest looked up from reference TRBV19 and TRBJ2-7, is DGGITQSPKYLFRKEGQNVTLSCEQNLNHDAMYWYRQDPGQGLRLIYYSQIVNDFQKGDIAEGYSVSREKKESFPLTVTSAQKNPTAFYLCASSIGGTSGGGPYEQYFGPGTRLTVT.

This clonotype was detected many times. The genes are TRBV20-1 and TRBJ2-7; TRBD2 matches 15 bases. V lost 6 bases to trimming and J lost 3 bases; unmatched junction nucleotides: 9. The length of the CDR3 is 16 residues. Germline assignment: CDR1 DFQATT and CDR2 SNEGSKA (reference sequence). This CDR3 reads CSATGTSGRMNYEQYF. DNA for the CDR3: TGCAGTGCCACCGGGACTAGCGGGAGGATGAACTACGAGCAGTACTTC.

This clonotype was seen at least ten times. V gene TRBV20-1 combines with J gene TRBJ1-3; possible D gene TRBD1, 5 bases. The CDR3 spans 14 residues. Per germline, CDR1 DFQATT and CDR2 SNEGSKA (reference sequence). The V gene lost 3 bases and the J gene lost 0 bases, with 9 bases spanning the gap. This chain's CDR3 is CSASPTASGNTIYF. In nucleotides, the CDR3 is TGCAGTGCTAGCCCGACAGCCTCTGGAAACACCATATATTTT.

Many counts were recorded for this clonotype. The chain links TRBV6-1 to TRBJ1-1; D not certain. CDR1 and CDR2 (germline): MNHNS, SASEGT. The CDR3 length is 13 residues. Trimming removed 5 bases from V and 1 base from J, with 8 bases in between. In DNA form, the CDR3 reads TGTGCCAGCAGTCAGTGGGAGAACACTGAAGCTTTCTTT. Translating it yields CASSQWENTEAFF.

This clonotype was seen ten or more times. This chain uses TRBV5-1 with TRBJ1-1, with D hard to call. There are 14 residues in the CDR3. The ends were cut back, 0 bases at V and 1 base at J, with 7 bases in the middle. Germline V gene sequence: CDR1 SGHRS, CDR2 YFSETQ. The CDR3 spells CASSLGGENTEAFF. CDR3 sequence (DNA): TGCGCCAGCAGCTTGGGCGGTGAGAACACTGAAGCTTTCTTT.

The DNA for the CDR3 is TGTGCCACCAGCAGAGATAGCGCACCCATGAACACTGAAGCTTTCTTT. Translating gives CATSRDSAPMNTEAFF. The rearrangement links TRBV15 to TRBJ1-1; unclear D gene. The CDR3 runs 16 residues. V lost 0 bases and J 0 bases, leaving 11 bases between the germline ends. CDR1 LNHNV and CDR2 YYDKDF come from the germline V gene (reference sequence). Looking up the rest from reference TRBV15 and TRBJ1-1 gives the full variable domain: DAMVIQNPRYQVTQFGKPVTLSCSQTLNHNVMYWYQQKSSQAPKLLFHYYDKDFNNEADTPDNFQSRRPNTSFCFLDIRSPGLGDTAMYLCATSRDSAPMNTEAFFGQGTRLTVV.

In its sample, this clonotype was seen many times. The gene calls are TRBV4-1 and TRBJ2-5, with TRBD2 matching over 16 bases. The trim removed 4 bases at V and 4 bases at J, leaving 12 bases unmatched. The CDR3 is 19 residues long. The germline gives CDR1 MGHRA, CDR2 YSYEKL. The CDR3 DNA sequence: TGCGCCAGCAGCCTCCTGGGACTAGCGGGGGGGAACGTGTTAGAGACCCAGTACTTC. Its protein product is CASSLLGLAGGNVLETQYF.